This T cell receptor (beta chain) was obtained from a study of cytomegalovirus exposure and HLA in healthy donors. Regarding this clone: Its antigen is unknown.

Study-level findings and limits: Across donors, sequencing depth was assumed by presence/absence analyses to be roughly uniform. In the analysis, some V segments, TRBV6-2 and TRBV6-3 included, were excluded as indistinguishable.

It was with 60 Vbeta and 13 Jbeta primers that the PCR ran. The data were produced by immunoSEQ multiplex PCR, yet TCRdb's version contains in-frame clones alone and is incomplete. Of 110,000 to 150,000 clones detected, roughly 77% appear once; the ten largest clones hold approximately 4%. V lost 3 bases, J lost 0 bases, and 15 bases lay in between. This CDR3 contains 17 residues. Germline V gene lookup returns CDR1 KGHSH and CDR2 LQKENI. Although they were nominally healthy when sampled, donors likely had unrecorded immune exposures. The sequencing input was PBMCs. The rearrangement uses TRBV18 and TRBJ2-4; weak D call: TRBD1 (6 bases). This clonotype was sampled from a male donor in good health and CMV-seronegative. The CDR3: CASSPQDSFIAKNIQYF. The DNA of the CDR3 is TGTGCCAGCTCACCCCAGGACAGTTTTATAGCCAAAAACATTCAGTACTTC.